Following are 19 T cell receptor beta chains from one sample sequenced in a study of T cells in Graves' hyperthyroidism and ophthalmopathy. Using RNA transcripts as the source, TCR beta CDR3 regions were amplified. HTBI primers were the set used in a first-round RT-PCR of the TCR CDR3. TCRdb reanalysed the multiplex PCR reads using MiXCR and keeps one entry per CDR3 protein. In the table there are around 700,000 distinct CDR3 sequences, over 35% of which are singletons. Sequencing was done on a sample of blood. These receptors came from a woman in her thirties or forties with Graves' hyperthyroidism.

This clonotype has a count of ten or more. The CDR3, as DNA: TGTGCCAGCAGTGAATTTCAAGGGACAGGGGGGGGAACTGAAGCTTTCTTT. As protein: CASSEFQGTGGGTEAFF. The chain employs TRBV25-1 and TRBJ1-1; TRBD1 matches at 11 bases. CDR3 length equals 17 residues. J lost 5 bases, V lost 1 base, and 9 bases had no gene match. CDR1 is MGHDK, CDR2 SYGVNS, per germline.

This clonotype has at least ten counts. The CDR3 here is CASSMGTGFVGTEAFF. For the CDR3, the DNA is TGTGCCAGTAGTATGGGGACAGGGTTTGTCGGCACTGAAGCTTTCTTT. The chain joins TRBV19 to TRBJ1-1; TRBD1 matches 9 bases. This CDR3 has 16 amino acids. CDR1 and CDR2 from the germline V gene are LNHDA and SQIVND (reference sequence). J lost 4 bases, V lost 3 bases, and 9 bases had no gene match.

The V gene is TRBV20-1, the J gene TRBJ2-2; TRBD1 agrees at 9 bases. Germline V gene lookup returns CDR1 DFQATT and CDR2 SNEGSKA (reference sequence). J gave up 3 bases and V 3 bases, and 8 bases lay outside the gene matches. The CDR3 consists of 16 residues. The CDR3 spells CSARSEGQGDTGELFF. The DNA for the CDR3 is TGCAGTGCTAGGTCCGAGGGACAGGGAGACACCGGGGAGCTGTTTTTT.

This clonotype was seen at least ten times. J is TRBJ1-1 and V is TRBV4-3; possible D gene TRBD1, 6 bases. Looked up from germline, CDR1 is LGHNA and CDR2 is YSLEER. The CDR3 runs 13 residues. V lost 8 bases and J 4 bases, leaving 14 bases between the germline ends. The CDR3 here is CASGKGDGTEAFF. For the CDR3, the DNA is TGCGCCAGCGGTAAGGGGGACGGCACTGAAGCTTTCTTT.

This sequence joins TRBV12-5 and TRBJ2-5; no reliable D call. Trimming took off 0 bases at V and 5 bases at J, with 7 bases between the two ends. Germline V gives CDR1 LGHNT, CDR2 FRNRAP. The CDR3 is made up of 13 amino acids. The CDR3 loop is CASGLVNWETQYF. CDR3 nucleotide sequence: TGTGCTAGTGGTTTGGTCAACTGGGAGACCCAGTACTTC. The whole variable domain, remainder taken from reference TRBV12-5 and TRBJ2-5, is DARVTQTPRHKVTEMGQEVTMRCQPILGHNTVFWYRQTMMQGLELLAYFRNRAPLDDSGMPKDRFSAEMPDATLATLKIQPSEPRDSAVYFCASGLVNWETQYFGPGTRLLVL.

This clonotype showed up just a few times. This sequence joins TRBV12-3 or TRBV12-4 and TRBJ1-5; the D gene is possibly TRBD1 (6 bases). Trimming removed 3 bases from V and 0 bases from J, with 18 bases in between. The CDR3 has 18 residues. The CDR3 DNA is TGTGCCAGCAGTTTCGGGATGGGGGGCCCCAATAGCAATCAGCCCCAGCATTTT. Its translation: CASSFGMGGPNSNQPQHF.

This clonotype was observed many times. This rearrangement joins TRBV29-1 to TRBJ1-1; D is unclear. Trimming took off 7 bases at V and 0 bases at J, with 12 bases between the two ends. The length of the CDR3 is 13 residues. Germline V gene data show CDR1 as SQVTM and CDR2 as ANQGSEA. CDR3 residues: CSAEREVNTEAFF. CDR3 coding DNA: TGCAGCGCCGAACGGGAAGTGAACACTGAAGCTTTCTTT.

V is TRBV28 and J is TRBJ1-6, with TRBD1 as a possible D gene (5 bases). Per germline, CDR1 MDHEN and CDR2 SYDVKM. This CDR3 is built from 12 residues. V shed 7 bases and J shed 13 bases, with 14 bases lying between them. The CDR3 DNA is TGTGCCAGCATTAAGGGGTATCTCCCCCTCCACTTT. It encodes CASIKGYLPLHF.

Turning to this clonotype: A much larger clone differs from this one at a single base, so this may be a read error. The chain carries TRBV7-2 and TRBJ2-7; 8 nucleotides match TRBD1. The CDR3 runs 15 residues. The germline V gene encodes CDR1 SGHTA and CDR2 FQGNSA. Here the CDR3 reads CASIKSGQGLHEQHF. DNA of the CDR3: TGTGCCAGCATAAAATCAGGACAGGGTCTCCACGAGCAGCACTTC.

This clonotype showed up just a few times. The chain has TRBV7-2 and TRBJ1-1; 9 bases line up with TRBD1. Per the germline V gene, CDR1 is SGHTA and CDR2 is FQGNSA. The CDR3 is 14 amino acids. With 5 bases clipped from V and 4 bases from J, the junction kept 5 bases outside the gene matches. CDR3 loop: CASSRGTGPTEAFF. The CDR3 nucleotides are TGTGCCAGCAGCCGGGGGACAGGGCCCACTGAAGCTTTCTTT.

This clonotype was found many times. The gene calls are TRBV6-1 and TRBJ2-6; D call uncertain. Trimming removed 2 bases at V and 0 bases at J, with 5 bases between. Germline V gene lookup returns CDR1 MNHNS and CDR2 SASEGT. This CDR3 spans 15 amino acids. CDR3 protein: CASSESFSGANVLTF. CDR3 in DNA: TGTGCCAGCAGTGAATCTTTCTCTGGGGCCAACGTCCTGACTTTC.

The chain has TRBV12-3 or TRBV12-4 and TRBJ1-1; a possible D gene is TRBD1 (6 bases). V was pared by 6 bases and J by 3 bases, with 14 bases between. This CDR3 contains 14 residues. The CDR3 DNA follows: TGTGCCAGCAGCCCAGGGACATACGACACTGAAGCTTTCTTT. This translates into CASSPGTYDTEAFF.

Concerning this clonotype: This may be a read error, as it is one base from a much larger clone. The J gene is TRBJ1-6, the V gene TRBV2; 8 bases agree with TRBD1. Unmatched junction bases numbered 9, after V lost 2 bases and J lost 9 bases. CDR3 length equals 16 residues. Germline CDR1 SNHLY, CDR2 FYNNEI. CDR3 coding DNA: TGTGCCAGCAGTGAAAGTGTCGACAGGGGAATTTCACCCCTCCACTTT. Translation: CASSESVDRGISPLHF. Combining the CDR3 with reference TRBV2 and TRBJ1-6 gives the whole variable domain EPEVTQTPSHQVTQMGQEVILRCVPISNHLYFYWYRQILGQKVEFLVSFYNNEISEKSEIFDDQFSVERPDGSNFTLKIRSTKLEDSAMYFCASSESVDRGISPLHFGNGTRLTVT.

This rearrangement joins TRBV6-2 or TRBV6-3 to TRBJ2-6; no clear D gene. The CDR3 is 14 amino acids. V was pared by 6 bases and J by 4 bases, with 10 bases between. Germline assignment: CDR1 MNHEY and CDR2 SVGEGT. CDR3: CASSPLGGANVLTF. The CDR3 nucleotides read TGTGCCAGCAGCCCCCTGGGGGGGGCCAACGTCCTGACTTTC.

The V call is TRBV7-2, the J call TRBJ2-7; TRBD1 or TRBD2 may be the D gene (5 bases each). CDR3 length: 13 amino acids. Trimming cost V 5 bases and J 4 bases, with 12 bases left between them. Germline CDR1 is SGHTA and CDR2 is FQGNSA. The CDR3 is CASSHGTEYEQYF. CDR3 DNA: TGTGCCAGCAGCCACGGGACGGAATACGAGCAGTACTTC.

Comment on this clonotype: The germline gene is not matched at one end of the junction; a read error may be the cause. J is TRBJ1-1 and V is TRBV5-1; 9 positions match TRBD1. CDR3 length: 14 amino acids. Germline CDR1 is SGHRS and CDR2 is YFSETQ. The CDR3: CASSLDRGRAEAFF. Written as DNA, the CDR3 is TGTGCCAGCAGCTTGGACAGGGGAAGGGCTGAAGCTTTCTTT.

As to this clonotype: This sequence may be a read error, since a much larger clone differs from it by one base. V gene TRBV7-9 combines with J gene TRBJ2-7, with D possibly being TRBD1 or TRBD2 (6 bases each). Germline V gives CDR1 SEHNR, CDR2 FQNEAQ (reference sequence). This CDR3 is 15 amino acids long. CDR3 in amino acids: CTSSPSGGQAYEQYF. CDR3 DNA sequence: TGTACCAGCAGCCCTAGTGGGGGGCAGGCCTACGAGCAGTACTTC.

This clonotype was observed a handful of times. The chain carries TRBV7-2 and TRBJ2-2; 14 bases are shared with TRBD2. Looked up from germline, CDR1 is SGHTA and CDR2 is FQGNSA. The CDR3 length is 17 residues. The ends lost 7 bases at V and 5 bases at J; junction bases unmatched: 9. The CDR3, as DNA: TGTGCCAGCACAGGGACTAGCGGGAGAATTTTTACCGGGGAGCTGTTTTTT. It encodes CASTGTSGRIFTGELFF.

The rearrangement uses TRBV9 and TRBJ2-7; 8 bases agree with TRBD1. This CDR3 spans 15 amino acids. Germline V gene data show CDR1 as SGDLS and CDR2 as YYNGEE. The J segment lost 2 bases and the V segment lost 4 bases, leaving 8 bases of the junction unmatched. CDR3 protein: CASSMAGTGTYEQYF. The CDR3 region has the DNA TGTGCCAGCAGCATGGCCGGGACAGGAACCTACGAGCAGTACTTC.